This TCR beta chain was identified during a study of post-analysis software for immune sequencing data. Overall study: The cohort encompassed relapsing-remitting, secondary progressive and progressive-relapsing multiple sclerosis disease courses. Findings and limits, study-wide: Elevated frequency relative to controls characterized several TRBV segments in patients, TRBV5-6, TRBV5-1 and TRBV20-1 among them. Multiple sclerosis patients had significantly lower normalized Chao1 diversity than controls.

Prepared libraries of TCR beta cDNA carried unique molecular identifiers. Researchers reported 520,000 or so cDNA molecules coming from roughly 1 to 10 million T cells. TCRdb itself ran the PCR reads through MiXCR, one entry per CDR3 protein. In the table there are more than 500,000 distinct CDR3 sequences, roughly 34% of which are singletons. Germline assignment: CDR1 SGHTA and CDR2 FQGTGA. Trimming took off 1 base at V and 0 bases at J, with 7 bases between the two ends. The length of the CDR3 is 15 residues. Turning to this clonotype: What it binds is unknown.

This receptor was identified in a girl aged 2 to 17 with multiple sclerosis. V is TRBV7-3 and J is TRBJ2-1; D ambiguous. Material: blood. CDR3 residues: CASSLSKSSYNEQFF. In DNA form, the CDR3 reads TGTGCCAGCAGCTTAAGTAAAAGCTCCTACAATGAGCAGTTCTTC.